This T cell receptor beta chain was obtained from a study of blood T cell repertoires in COVID-19. Produced via immunoSEQ multiplex PCR; TCRdb's table is partial and in-frame only. The profile covers tens of thousands of clones, with more than 70% appearing a single time and just under 7% taken by the ten largest. From germline, CDR1 is LNHDA and CDR2 SQIVND (reference sequence). CDR3 size: 13 residues. The V gene lost 4 bases and the J gene lost 2 bases, with 6 bases spanning the gap. Specimen: peripheral blood. The chain links TRBV19 to TRBJ1-5; D ambiguous. The clonotype comes from a man aged 50 to 59 with active COVID-19. The CDR3 DNA sequence: TGTGCCAGTAGTAAATCGGGCAATCAGCCCCAGCATTTT. It is translated as CASSKSGNQPQHF.